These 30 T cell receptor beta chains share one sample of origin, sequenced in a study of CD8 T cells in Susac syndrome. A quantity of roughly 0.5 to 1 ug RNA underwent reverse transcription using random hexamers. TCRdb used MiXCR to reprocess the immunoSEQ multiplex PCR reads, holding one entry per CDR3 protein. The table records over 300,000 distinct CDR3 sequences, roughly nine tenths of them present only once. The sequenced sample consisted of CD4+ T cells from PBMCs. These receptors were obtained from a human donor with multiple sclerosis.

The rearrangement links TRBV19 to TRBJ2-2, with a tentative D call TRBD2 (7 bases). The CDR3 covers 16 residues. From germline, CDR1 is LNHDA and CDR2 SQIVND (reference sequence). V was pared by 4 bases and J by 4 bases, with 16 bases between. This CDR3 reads CASSTPGGRGTGELFF. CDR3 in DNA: TGTGCCAGTAGTACCCCCGGGGGGCGGGGCACCGGGGAGCTGTTTTTT.

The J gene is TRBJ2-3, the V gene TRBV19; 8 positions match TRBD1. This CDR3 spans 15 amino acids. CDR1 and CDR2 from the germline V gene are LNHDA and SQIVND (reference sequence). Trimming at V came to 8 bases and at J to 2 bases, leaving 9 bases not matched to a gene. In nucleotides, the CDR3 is TGTGCCAGTGCCGGACAGGGAATTCCCACAGATACGCAGTATTTT. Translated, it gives CASAGQGIPTDTQYF. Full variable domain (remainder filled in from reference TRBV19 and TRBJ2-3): DGGITQSPKYLFRKEGQNVTLSCEQNLNHDAMYWYRQDPGQGLRLIYYSQIVNDFQKGDIAEGYSVSREKKESFPLTVTSAQKNPTAFYLCASAGQGIPTDTQYFGPGTRLTVL.

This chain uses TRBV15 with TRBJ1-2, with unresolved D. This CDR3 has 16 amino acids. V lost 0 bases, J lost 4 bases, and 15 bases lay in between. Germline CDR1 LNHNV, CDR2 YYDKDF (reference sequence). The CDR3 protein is CATSRDYSGASYGYTF. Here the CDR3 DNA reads TGTGCCACCAGCAGAGATTATTCAGGCGCGAGCTATGGCTACACCTTC.

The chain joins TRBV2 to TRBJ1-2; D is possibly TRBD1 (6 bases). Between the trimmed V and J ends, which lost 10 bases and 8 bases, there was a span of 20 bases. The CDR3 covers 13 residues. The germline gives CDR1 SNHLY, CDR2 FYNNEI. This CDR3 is CATSLDRRRGYTF. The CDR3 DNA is TGTGCCACTTCATTAGACAGGCGTCGGGGCTACACCTTC.

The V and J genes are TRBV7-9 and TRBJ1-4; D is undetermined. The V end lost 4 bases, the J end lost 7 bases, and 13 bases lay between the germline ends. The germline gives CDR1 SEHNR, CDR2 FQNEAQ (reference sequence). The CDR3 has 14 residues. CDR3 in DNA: TGTGCCAGCAGCTCATTATTTCGGGGTGAAAAACTGTTTTTT. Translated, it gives CASSSLFRGEKLFF.

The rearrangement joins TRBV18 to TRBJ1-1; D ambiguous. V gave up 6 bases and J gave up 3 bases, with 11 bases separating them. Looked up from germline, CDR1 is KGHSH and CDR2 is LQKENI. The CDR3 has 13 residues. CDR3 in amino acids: CASSLVIDTEAFF. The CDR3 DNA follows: TGTGCCAGCTCCCTAGTAATAGACACTGAAGCTTTCTTT. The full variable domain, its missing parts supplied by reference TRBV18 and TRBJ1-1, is NAGVMQNPRHLVRRRGQEARLRCSPMKGHSHVYWYRQLPEEGLKFMVYLQKENIIDESGMPKERFSAEFPKEGPSILRIQQVVRGDSAAYFCASSLVIDTEAFFGQGTRLTVV.

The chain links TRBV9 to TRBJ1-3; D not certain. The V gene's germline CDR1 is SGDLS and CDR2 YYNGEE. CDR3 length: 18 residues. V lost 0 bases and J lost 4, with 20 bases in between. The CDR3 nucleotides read TGTGCCAGCAGCGTAGGAGTTGTCGGCCCCGCGGCGGGAAACACCATATATTTT. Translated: CASSVGVVGPAAGNTIYF.

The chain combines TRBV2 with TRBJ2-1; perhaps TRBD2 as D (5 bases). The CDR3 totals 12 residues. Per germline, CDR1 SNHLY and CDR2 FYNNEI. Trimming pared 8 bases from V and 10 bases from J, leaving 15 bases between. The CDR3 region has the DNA TGTGCCAGCCTAGAGGCGCGAGGGGAGCAGTTCTTC. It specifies CASLEARGEQFF. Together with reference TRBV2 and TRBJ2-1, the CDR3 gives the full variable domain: EPEVTQTPSHQVTQMGQEVILRCVPISNHLYFYWYRQILGQKVEFLVSFYNNEISEKSEIFDDQFSVERPDGSNFTLKIRSTKLEDSAMYFCASLEARGEQFFGPGTRLTVL.

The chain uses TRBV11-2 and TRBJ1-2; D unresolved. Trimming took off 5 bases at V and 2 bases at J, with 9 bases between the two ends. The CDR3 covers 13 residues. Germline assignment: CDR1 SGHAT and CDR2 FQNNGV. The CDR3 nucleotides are TGTGCCAGCAGCCCTTACGGAAACTATGGCTACACCTTC. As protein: CASSPYGNYGYTF.

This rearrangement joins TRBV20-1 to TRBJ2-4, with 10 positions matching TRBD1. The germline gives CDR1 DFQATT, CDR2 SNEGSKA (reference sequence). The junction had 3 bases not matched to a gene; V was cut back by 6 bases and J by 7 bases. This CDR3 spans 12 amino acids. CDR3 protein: CSAQGQGNIQYF. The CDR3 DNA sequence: TGCAGTGCCCAGGGACAGGGGAACATTCAGTACTTC.

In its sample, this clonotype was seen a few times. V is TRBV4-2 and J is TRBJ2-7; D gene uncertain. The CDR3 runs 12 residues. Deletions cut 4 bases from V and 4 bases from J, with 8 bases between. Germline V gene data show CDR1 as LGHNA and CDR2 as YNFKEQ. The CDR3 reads CASSPRPYEQYF. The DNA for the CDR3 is TGTGCCAGCAGCCCTCGGCCTTACGAGCAGTACTTC.

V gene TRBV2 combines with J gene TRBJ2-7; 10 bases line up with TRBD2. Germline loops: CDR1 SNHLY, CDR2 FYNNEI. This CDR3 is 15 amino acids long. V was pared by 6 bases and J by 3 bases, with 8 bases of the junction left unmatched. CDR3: CASRPDPSGSYEQYF. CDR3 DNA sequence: TGTGCCAGCAGACCTGATCCTAGCGGGAGCTACGAGCAGTACTTC.

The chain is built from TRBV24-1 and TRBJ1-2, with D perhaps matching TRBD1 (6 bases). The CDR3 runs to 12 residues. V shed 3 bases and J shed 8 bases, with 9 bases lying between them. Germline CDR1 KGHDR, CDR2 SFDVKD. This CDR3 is CATSDAGVGYTF. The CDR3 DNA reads TGTGCCACCAGTGATGCAGGGGTCGGCTACACCTTC.

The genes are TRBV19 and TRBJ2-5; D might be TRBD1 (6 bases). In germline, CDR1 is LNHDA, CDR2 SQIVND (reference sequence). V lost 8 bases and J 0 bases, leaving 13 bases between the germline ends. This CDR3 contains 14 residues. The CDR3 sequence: CASRSGEYQETQYF. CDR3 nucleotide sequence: TGTGCCAGTCGGTCAGGGGAGTACCAAGAGACCCAGTACTTC.

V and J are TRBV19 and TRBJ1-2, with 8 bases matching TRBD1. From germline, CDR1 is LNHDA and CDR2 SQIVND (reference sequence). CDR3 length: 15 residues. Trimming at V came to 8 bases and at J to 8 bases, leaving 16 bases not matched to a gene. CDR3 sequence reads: CASLASRGREEGYTF. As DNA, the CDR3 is TGTGCCAGTCTAGCCTCCAGGGGGCGAGAAGAGGGCTACACCTTC.

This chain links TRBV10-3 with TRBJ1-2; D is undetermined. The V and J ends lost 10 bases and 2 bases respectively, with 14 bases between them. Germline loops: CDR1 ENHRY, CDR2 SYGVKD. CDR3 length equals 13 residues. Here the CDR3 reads CATRWTANYGYTF. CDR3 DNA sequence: TGTGCCACGCGATGGACGGCCAACTATGGCTACACCTTC.

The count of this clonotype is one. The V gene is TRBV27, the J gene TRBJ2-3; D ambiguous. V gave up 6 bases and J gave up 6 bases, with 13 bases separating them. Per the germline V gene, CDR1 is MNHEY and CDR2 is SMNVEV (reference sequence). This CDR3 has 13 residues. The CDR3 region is CASSLGLRDTQYF. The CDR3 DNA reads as TGTGCCAGCAGCCTCGGCCTTAGGGATACGCAGTATTTT.

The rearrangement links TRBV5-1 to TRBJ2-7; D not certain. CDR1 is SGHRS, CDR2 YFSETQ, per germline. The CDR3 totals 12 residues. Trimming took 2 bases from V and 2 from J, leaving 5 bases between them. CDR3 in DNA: TGCGCCAGCAGCTTCGAGGCCTACGAGCAGTACTTC. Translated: CASSFEAYEQYF. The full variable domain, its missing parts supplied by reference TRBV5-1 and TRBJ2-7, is KAGVTQTPRYLIKTRGQQVTLSCSPISGHRSVSWYQQTPGQGLQFLFEYFSETQRNKGNFPGRFSGRQFSNSRSEMNVSTLELGDSALYLCASSFEAYEQYFGPGTRLTVT.

Written as DNA, the CDR3 is TGCGCCAGCAGCTTGGACAGATCGGACACAGATACGCAGTATTTT. This codes for CASSLDRSDTDTQYF. This chain uses TRBV5-1 with TRBJ2-3, with unresolved D. Per germline, CDR1 SGHRS and CDR2 YFSETQ. The CDR3 runs 15 residues. Trimming removed 0 bases at V and 2 bases at J, with 10 bases between.

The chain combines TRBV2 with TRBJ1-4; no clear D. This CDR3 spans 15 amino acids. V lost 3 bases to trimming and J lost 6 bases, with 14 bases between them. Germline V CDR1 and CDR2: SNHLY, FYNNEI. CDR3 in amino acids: CASSDMFKVDEKLFF. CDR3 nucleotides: TGTGCCAGCAGTGATATGTTCAAGGTAGATGAAAAACTGTTTTTT.

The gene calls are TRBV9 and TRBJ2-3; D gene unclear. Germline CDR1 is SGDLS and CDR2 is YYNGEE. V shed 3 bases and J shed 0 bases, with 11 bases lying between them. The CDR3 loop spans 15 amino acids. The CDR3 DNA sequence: TGTGCCAGCAGCGCCCGTAGCCTTAGCACAGATACGCAGTATTTT. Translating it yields CASSARSLSTDTQYF.

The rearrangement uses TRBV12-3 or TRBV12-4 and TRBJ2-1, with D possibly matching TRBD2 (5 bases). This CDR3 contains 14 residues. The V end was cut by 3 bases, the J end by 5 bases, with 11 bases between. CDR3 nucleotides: TGTGCCAGCAGTTTCCTACAGCGGCACAATGAGCAGTTCTTC. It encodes CASSFLQRHNEQFF.

The CDR3 bases are TGTGCCAGCAGTCTGACTAGCGGGGACTCTTATACGCAGTATTTT. Its translation is CASSLTSGDSYTQYF. This rearrangement joins TRBV7-3 to TRBJ2-3, with 11 positions matching TRBD2. CDR1 is SGHTA and CDR2 is FQGTGA in the germline V gene. The trim removed 6 bases at V and 7 bases at J, leaving 9 bases unmatched. The CDR3 loop spans 15 amino acids.

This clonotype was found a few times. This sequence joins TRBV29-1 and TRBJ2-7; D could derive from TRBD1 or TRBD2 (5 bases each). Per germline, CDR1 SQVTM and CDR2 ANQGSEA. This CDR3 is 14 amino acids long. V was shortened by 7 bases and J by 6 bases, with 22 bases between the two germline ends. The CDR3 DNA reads TGCAGCGCCGTCCGGGACCCGGCTATTCCCGAGCAGTACTTC. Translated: CSAVRDPAIPEQYF.

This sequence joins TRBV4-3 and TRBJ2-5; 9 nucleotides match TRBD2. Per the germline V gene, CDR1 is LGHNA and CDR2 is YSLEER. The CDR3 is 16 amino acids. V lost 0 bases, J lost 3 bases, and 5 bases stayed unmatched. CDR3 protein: CASSQEAGGAEETQYF. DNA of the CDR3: TGCGCCAGCAGCCAAGAGGCGGGAGGGGCTGAAGAGACCCAGTACTTC.

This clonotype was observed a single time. As DNA, the CDR3 is TGTGCCAGCAGCCAAGTGACCTACTATGGCTACACCTTC. Amino acid sequence: CASSQVTYYGYTF. The chain couples TRBV4-2 to TRBJ1-2; the D is unclear. The ends were cut back, 1 base at V and 3 bases at J, with 6 bases in the middle. This CDR3 spans 13 amino acids. Germline lookup yields CDR1 LGHNA and CDR2 YNFKEQ.

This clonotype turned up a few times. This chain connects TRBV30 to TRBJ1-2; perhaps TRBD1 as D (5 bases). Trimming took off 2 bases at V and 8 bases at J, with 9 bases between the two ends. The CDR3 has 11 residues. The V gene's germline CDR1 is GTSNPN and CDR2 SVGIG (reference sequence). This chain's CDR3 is CAWSWGGGYTF. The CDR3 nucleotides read TGTGCCTGGAGTTGGGGGGGAGGCTACACCTTC.

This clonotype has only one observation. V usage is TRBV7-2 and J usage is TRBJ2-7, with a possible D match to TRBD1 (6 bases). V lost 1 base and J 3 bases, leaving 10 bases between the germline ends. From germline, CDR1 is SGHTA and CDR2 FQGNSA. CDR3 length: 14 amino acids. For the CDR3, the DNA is TGTGCCAGCAGCTTAGGTCTACAGGGCTACGAGCAGTACTTC. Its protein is CASSLGLQGYEQYF.

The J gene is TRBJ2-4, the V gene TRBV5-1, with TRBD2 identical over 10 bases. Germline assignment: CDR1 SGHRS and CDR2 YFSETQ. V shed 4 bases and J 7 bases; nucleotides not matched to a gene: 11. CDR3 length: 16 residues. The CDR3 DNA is TGCGCCAGCAGCGATACTAGCGGGGCTTTAGGGAACATTCAGTACTTC. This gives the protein CASSDTSGALGNIQYF.

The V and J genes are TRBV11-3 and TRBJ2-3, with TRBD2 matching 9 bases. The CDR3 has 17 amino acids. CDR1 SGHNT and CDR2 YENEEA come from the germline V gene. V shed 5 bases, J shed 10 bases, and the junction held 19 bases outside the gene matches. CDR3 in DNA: TGTGCCAGCAGCCCAGGGAAGCTAGCGGGACCCTCGGGCGCGCAGTATTTT. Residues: CASSPGKLAGPSGAQYF.